Below, 16 T cell receptor beta chains from the same sample are listed, as sequenced in a study of blood T cell repertoires in COVID-19. Sequenced by immunoSEQ multiplex PCR; TCRdb stores in-frame clones only, minus some. The sample holds about 300,000 clones, 85% to 90% seen once. The sample taken for sequencing was PBMCs or T cells enriched from blood (not recorded which). The receptors were gathered from a man in his thirties or forties who had recovered from COVID-19.

This chain joins TRBV12-3 or TRBV12-4 and TRBJ1-6, with TRBD1 matching over 9 bases. The CDR3 sequence is 13 residues long. CDR3 loop: CETAGTGRSPLHF. Here the CDR3 DNA reads TGTGAAACGGCTGGGACAGGGCGATCACCCCTCCACTTT.

The rearrangement links TRBV7-6 to TRBJ2-7, with 9 bases that match TRBD2. The CDR3 length is 16 residues. Germline CDR1 and CDR2: SGHVS and FNYEAQ. The V gene end was trimmed by 1 base and the J gene end by 3 bases; junction bases not matched to a gene: 7. As DNA, the CDR3 is TGTGCCAGCAGCTTAGAGTCCGGGACTAGCCTCTACGAGCAGTACTTC. Translation: CASSLESGTSLYEQYF.

The chain carries TRBV7-4 and TRBJ2-1; 10 bases line up with TRBD2. The germline CDR1 and CDR2 sequences are SGHVT and SQSDAQ. V trimming: 5 bases; J trimming: 0 bases; junction bases outside the gene matches: 4. The CDR3 sequence is 16 residues long. DNA of the CDR3: TGTGCCAGCAGCCAAAAGCGGGAGGGCTCCTACAATGAGCAGTTCTTC. It yields the protein CASSQKREGSYNEQFF. Together with reference TRBV7-4 and TRBJ2-1, the CDR3 gives the full variable domain: GAGVSQSPRYKVAKRGRDVALRCDSISGHVTLYWYRQTLGQGSEVLTYSQSDAQRDKSGRPSGRFSAERPERSVSTLKIQRTEQGDSAVYLCASSQKREGSYNEQFFGPGTRLTVL.

V usage is TRBV24-1 and J usage is TRBJ2-7; 10 bases map to TRBD1. Germline-derived CDR1 and CDR2 are KGHDR and SFDVKD. This CDR3 is 16 amino acids long. With 4 bases clipped from V and 2 bases from J, the junction kept 7 bases outside the gene matches. The CDR3 sequence: CATSDRGQGGAYEQYF. In DNA, the CDR3 is TGTGCCACCAGTGACCGCGGACAGGGGGGGGCCTACGAGCAGTACTTC.

This clone was seen a single time. The rearrangement uses TRBV7-8 and TRBJ1-1, with no clear D. Trimming removed 5 bases from V and 11 bases from J, with 21 bases in between. The CDR3 spans 14 residues. Germline V gene sequence: CDR1 SGHVS, CDR2 FQNEAQ. The CDR3 sequence is CASSPRRAPYEAFF. The CDR3 DNA reads TGTGCCAGCAGCCCCAGGAGGGCCCCGTATGAGGCTTTCTTT.

The chain has TRBV7-9 and TRBJ2-1; D possibly corresponds to TRBD2 (5 bases). The CDR3 loop spans 14 amino acids. Germline CDR1 and CDR2: SEHNR and FQNEAQ (reference sequence). V lost 8 bases to trimming and J lost 0 bases, with 11 bases between them. CDR3 nucleotide sequence: TGTGCCAGCTATAGAACTAGCTCCTACAATGAGCAGTTCTTC. Its translation is CASYRTSSYNEQFF.

The V call is TRBV9, the J call TRBJ1-1; no clear D gene. Trimming took off 0 bases at V and 1 base at J, with 4 bases between the two ends. This CDR3 is built from 13 residues. The V gene's germline CDR1 is SGDLS and CDR2 YYNGEE. The CDR3 sequence: CASSVVRNTEAFF. DNA for the CDR3: TGTGCCAGCAGCGTAGTTAGGAACACTGAAGCTTTCTTT.

The chain joins TRBV6-5 to TRBJ1-5; 11 nucleotides align to TRBD1. CDR1 MNHEY and CDR2 SVGAGI come from the germline V gene. The CDR3 consists of 15 residues. The V and J ends lost 6 bases and 3 bases, in that order; junction bases with no gene match: 4. The CDR3 nucleotides are TGTGCCAGCAGATCGGACAGGGGGCCCAATCAGCCCCAGCATTTT. Translation gives CASRSDRGPNQPQHF.

This clone appeared once. This chain links TRBV6-5 with TRBJ1-1; no clear D. CDR3 length: 15 residues. V lost 4 bases to trimming and J lost 0 bases, with 12 bases between them. Germline V gene sequence: CDR1 MNHEY, CDR2 SVGAGI. The CDR3 DNA is TGTGCCAGCAGTTCCGAGTCGGAGGTGAACACTGAAGCTTTCTTT. Protein sequence: CASSSESEVNTEAFF.

The V call is TRBV28, the J call TRBJ1-3, with TRBD1 identical over 7 bases. From germline, CDR1 is MDHEN and CDR2 SYDVKM. V lost 2 bases and J lost 0; bases outside the gene matches: 4. The CDR3 runs 16 residues. DNA for the CDR3: TGTGCCAGCAGTTTACGGGCAGGGGGCTCTGGAAACACCATATATTTT. Protein sequence: CASSLRAGGSGNTIYF.

The gene calls are TRBV3-1 (or the pseudogene TRBV3-2) and TRBJ2-5, with 16 bases that match TRBD2. The trim removed 0 bases at V and 2 bases at J, leaving 9 bases unmatched. The CDR3 spans 20 residues. Germline V gene sequence: CDR1 LGHDT, CDR2 YNNKEL (reference sequence). The CDR3 loop is CASSQDVAGTSGRAQETQYF. The CDR3, as DNA: TGTGCCAGCAGCCAAGACGTCGCCGGGACTAGCGGGAGGGCTCAAGAGACCCAGTACTTC.

The rearrangement uses TRBV25-1 and TRBJ1-5, with D maybe TRBD1 (6 bases). Trimming pared 0 bases from V and 9 bases from J, leaving 9 bases between. The CDR3 is 13 residues long. In germline, CDR1 is MGHDK, CDR2 SYGVNS. The CDR3 DNA reads TGTGCCAGCAGTGAATATTTAGGGGGGCCCCAGCATTTT. Encoded protein: CASSEYLGGPQHF.

V usage is TRBV25-1 and J usage is TRBJ2-5, with TRBD1 as a possible D gene (6 bases). The CDR3 runs 13 residues. V dropped 8 bases and J dropped 2 bases, with 12 bases sitting between them. The germline V gene encodes CDR1 MGHDK and CDR2 SYGVNS. The CDR3, as DNA: TGTGCCAGCCGGTCAGGGGCTCAAGAGACCCAGTACTTC. Translation: CASRSGAQETQYF.

This clone was counted only a few times. CDR3 in amino acids: CASRPGTADSPLHF. The CDR3 DNA reads TGTGCCAGCAGGCCCGGGACAGCTGATTCACCCCTCCACTTT. The gene calls are TRBV2 and TRBJ1-6, with 7 nucleotides matching TRBD1. With 6 bases clipped from V and 8 bases from J, the junction kept 7 bases outside the gene matches. The CDR3 is 14 residues long. Germline CDR1 reads SNHLY; CDR2 reads FYNNEI.

The rearrangement joins TRBV28 to TRBJ2-7; D gene unclear. V gave up 2 bases and J gave up 10 bases, with 12 bases separating them. Germline CDR1 reads MDHEN; CDR2 reads SYDVKM. The CDR3 extends over 12 amino acids. CDR3: CASSLANLPQYF. The DNA of the CDR3 is TGTGCCAGCAGTTTAGCCAATCTACCCCAGTACTTC.

This clone was recorded a few times. The CDR3 coding sequence is TGTGCCAGCAGGGCCGGGGGCTCTGGGGCCAACGTCCTGACTTTC. This codes for CASRAGGSGANVLTF. The rearrangement joins TRBV6-5 to TRBJ2-6; D possibly corresponds to TRBD2 (6 bases). This CDR3 is 15 amino acids long. Trimming took off 6 bases at V and 0 bases at J, with 9 bases between the two ends. Germline-derived CDR1 and CDR2 are MNHEY and SVGAGI.